The 5 T cell receptor beta chains reported below all come from one sample, sequenced in a study of T cells in tuberculosis. Repertoires were generated with immunoSEQ multiplex PCR, while TCRdb's copy carries only in-frame clones and drops some. The sample has about 37,000 clones; 94% are singletons. Sequencing was performed on PBMCs. These receptor sequences come from a donor between 10 and 35 years old with latent tuberculosis or without tuberculosis infection. Some clones in this sample may be carry-over from other donors' samples.

The chain employs TRBV4-3 and TRBJ1-1; D gene ambiguous. Trimming left V 1 base short and J 8 bases short, with 8 bases between. Germline CDR1 LGHNA, CDR2 YSLEER. The CDR3 contains 12 residues. The CDR3 loop is CASSQVSGEAFF. In DNA form, the CDR3 reads TGCGCCAGCAGCCAAGTATCGGGGGAAGCTTTCTTT.

The genes are TRBV10-1 and TRBJ1-6; 10 bases match TRBD1. V gave up 7 bases and J gave up 9 bases; unmatched junction bases: 6. The germline V gene has CDR1 WNHNN and CDR2 SYGVQD (reference sequence). This CDR3 comprises 14 residues. The CDR3 DNA follows: TGCGCCAGCAACCTCGGACAGGGGGGTTCACCCCTCCACTTT. This codes for CASNLGQGGSPLHF.

The chain joins TRBV28 to TRBJ1-1, with a tentative D call TRBD1 (5 bases). Germline loops: CDR1 MDHEN, CDR2 SYDVKM. The length of the CDR3 is 13 residues. V shed 2 bases and J shed 1 base, with 5 bases lying between them. In DNA, the CDR3 is TGTGCCAGCAGTTTAGGACAGAACACTGAAGCTTTCTTT. Protein sequence: CASSLGQNTEAFF.

The chain uses TRBV9 and TRBJ1-5; no clear D. The CDR3 has 14 amino acids. V lost 0 bases and J 7 bases, leaving 11 bases between the germline ends. Germline V gene data show CDR1 as SGDLS and CDR2 as YYNGEE. The CDR3 here is CASSVDEGLQPQHF. Written as DNA, the CDR3 is TGTGCCAGCAGCGTAGACGAGGGATTGCAGCCCCAGCATTTT.

The chain links TRBV19 to TRBJ1-5; D is unclear. Per germline, CDR1 LNHDA and CDR2 SQIVND (reference sequence). Trimming removed 1 base from V and 0 bases from J, with 7 bases in between. This CDR3 has 15 amino acids. The CDR3 reads CASSIGLYSNQPQHF. The CDR3 coding sequence is TGTGCCAGTAGTATAGGCCTATATAGCAATCAGCCCCAGCATTTT.